Listed below are T cell receptor beta chains from one sample, sequenced in a study of blood T cell repertoires in COVID-19. Assay used: immunoSEQ multiplex PCR; TCRdb lists only in-frame clones, some missing. Among around 250,000 clones listed, roughly 84% were seen once. The sequencing sample was made of peripheral blood. All receptors derive from a woman aged 40 to 49 who had recovered from COVID-19. The CDR3 runs from the conserved cysteine through the conserved F or W. A D gene is named only where the DNA matches it firmly. Not every row has a clone size; where given, it reads once, few, many or a size class.

D	J	size	V	DNA	CDR3
TRBD2	TRBJ2-7	NA	TRBV5-4	TGTGCCAGCAGCGGGGGGGTTGGGCGCAAGGCCGAGCAGTACTTC	CASSGGVGRKAEQYF
NA	TRBJ2-3	NA	TRBV5-4	TGTGCCAGCAGGTCAGGGGGGACAGATACGCAGTATTTT	CASRSGGTDTQYF
TRBD1	TRBJ1-2	NA	TRBV6-5	TGTGCCGGAGGGACAGGGGGCTATGGTGGCTACACCTTC	CAGGTGGYGGYTF
NA	TRBJ2-1	NA	TRBV29-1	TGCAGCGTAATTAAGACAGGGAGGTACGAGCAGTTCTTC	CSVIKTGRYEQFF
NA	TRBJ1-3	few	TRBV6-2/TRBV6-3	TGTGCCAGCAGTTACCCGTCAGGGGCCGTGTATGGGATATATTTT	CASSYPSGAVYGIYF
TRBD1	TRBJ1-5	once	TRBV3-1/TRBV3-2	TGTGCCAGCAGCCACACAGGGGGCAATCAGCCCCAGCATTTT	CASSHTGGNQPQHF
NA	TRBJ2-2	once	TRBV19	TGTGCCAGTAGTCCGCGACACATTGCGAACACCGGGGAGCTGTTTTTT	CASSPRHIANTGELFF
NA	TRBJ2-3	NA	TRBV24-1	TGTGCCACCAGTGACAGACACGGAGATACGCAGTATTTT	CATSDRHGDTQYF
TRBD1	TRBJ2-3	NA	TRBV27	TGTGCCAGCAGTACCCGGGGCAGGGGGCAAGATACGCAGTATTTT	CASSTRGRGQDTQYF
NA	TRBJ2-2	NA	TRBV5-4	TGTGCCAGCAGCTTGTTGGGCGGGGCGAACACCGGGGAGCTGTTTTTT	CASSLLGGANTGELFF
NA	TRBJ1-1	NA	TRBV7-8	TGTGCCAGCAGCCACGGGGTGAACACTGAAGCTTTCTTT	CASSHGVNTEAFF
TRBD1	TRBJ1-1	NA	TRBV29-1	TGCAGCGCCGTCCGACAGGGAAGTGAAGCTTTCTTT	CSAVRQGSEAFF
TRBD1	TRBJ2-1	few	TRBV19	TGTGCCAGTCAGAGCCCGGGGGGACAGGGTAGCAATGAGCAGTTCTTC	CASQSPGGQGSNEQFF
NA	TRBJ2-5	NA	TRBV4-1	TGCGCCAGCAGCCAAGCAAGGGACAACCAAGAGACCCAGTACTTC	CASSQARDNQETQYF
NA	TRBJ1-5	once	TRBV19	TGTGCCAGTAGTATAGAGGCCCGGGGGCCCCAGCATTTT	CASSIEARGPQHF
NA	TRBJ1-1	few	TRBV18	TGTGCCAGCTCACCACTAGGTTTGACAGAAACGGCTGAAGCTTTCTTT	CASSPLGLTETAEAFF
NA	TRBJ1-6	few	TRBV7-8	TGTGCCAGCAGCCCCTACCGGGGATCACCCCTCCACTTT	CASSPYRGSPLHF
NA	TRBJ1-2	NA	TRBV11-2	TGTGCCAGCAGCCCTCAGGAGGTCTACACCTTC	CASSPQEVYTF
TRBD1	TRBJ2-2	NA	TRBV3-1/TRBV3-2	TGTGCCAGCAGCCAGAGGGACAGGGACGGCGGGGAGCTGTTTTTT	CASSQRDRDGGELFF
TRBD1	TRBJ2-7	few	TRBV28	TGTGCCAGCAGGGCTCCGGGACAGGGGGCCTACGAGCAGTACTTC	CASRAPGQGAYEQYF
TRBD1	TRBJ1-4	NA	TRBV18	TGTGCCAGCTCACCATTGACAGGGGGCAAGGGAACTAATGAAAAACTGTTTTTT	CASSPLTGGKGTNEKLFF
NA	TRBJ1-1	NA	TRBV2	TGTGCCAGCATTATCGACAGGATCGCCGCTGAAGCTTTCTTT	CASIIDRIAAEAFF
TRBD1	TRBJ1-2	NA	TRBV29-1	TGCAGCGTTGCATGGACAGGGGGCAAAGGCTACACCTTC	CSVAWTGGKGYTF
NA	TRBJ1-4	NA	TRBV1	TGCACCAGCAGCCACGTGAAGGACAGCCCTAATGAAAAACTGTTTTTT	CTSSHVKDSPNEKLFF
NA	TRBJ1-1	NA	TRBV28	TGTGCCAGCAGTACCCGACAGAACACTGAAGCTTTCTTT	CASSTRQNTEAFF
TRBD2	TRBJ2-2	once	TRBV18	TGTGCCAGCTCACCACCGGGACTAGCGGGGACCGGGGAGCTGTTTTTT	CASSPPGLAGTGELFF
NA	TRBJ1-1	once	TRBV7-8	TGTGCCAGCAGCGCACAGCCGGGCGGGACTGAAGCTTTCTTT	CASSAQPGGTEAFF
TRBD1	TRBJ1-1	NA	TRBV2	TGTGCCAGCAGTGAGGGACAGGTCTCTGAAGCTTTCTTT	CASSEGQVSEAFF
TRBD1	TRBJ1-5	NA	TRBV2	TGTGCCAGCAGTGGACAGGGCGGAAATCAGCCCCAGCATTTT	CASSGQGGNQPQHF
TRBD1	TRBJ1-4	NA	TRBV6-2/TRBV6-3	TGTGCCAGCAGTACGACAGGGCGGACTGAAAAACTGTTTTTT	CASSTTGRTEKLFF
NA	TRBJ2-1	NA	TRBV12-3/TRBV12-4	TGTGCCAGCAGTTTATGGAGGCGTGAGCAGTTCTTC	CASSLWRREQFF
NA	TRBJ1-5	NA	TRBV30	TGTGCCTGGAGTGTTATTAGCAATCAGCCCCAGCATTTT	CAWSVISNQPQHF
NA	TRBJ1-2	once	TRBV28	TGTGCCTCGGAGCGGGGCTATGGCTACACCTTC	CASERGYGYTF
NA	TRBJ1-1	NA	TRBV7-2	TGTGCCAGCAGGGGTACAGCGAACACTGAAGCTTTCTTT	CASRGTANTEAFF
TRBD1	TRBJ2-3	NA	TRBV6-1	TGTGCCAGCAGTGAAGTACAGGGGAAGACAGATACGCAGTATTTT	CASSEVQGKTDTQYF
NA	TRBJ1-6	NA	TRBV6-1	TGTGCCAGCAGTGCCTGGGTCGGGGACGCGGGGAATTCACCCCTCCACTTT	CASSAWVGDAGNSPLHF
NA	TRBJ2-7	NA	TRBV11-3	TGTGCCAGCAGCCCCCGAGCCGCCTACGAGCAGTACTTC	CASSPRAAYEQYF
NA	TRBJ1-1	NA	TRBV6-5	TGTGCCAGCTGCGAGAATCAGGATAGCACTGAAGCTTTCTTT	CASCENQDSTEAFF
TRBD1	TRBJ2-7	many	TRBV6-5	TGTGCCGTGGGGACAGCCTACGAGCAGTACTTC	CAVGTAYEQYF
NA	TRBJ2-2	NA	TRBV18	TGTGCCAGCTCACCCCGGTCGGGGGCCGGGGAGCTGTTTTTT	CASSPRSGAGELFF